The sample holds a few counts of the clone carrying this T cell receptor (beta chain). Its matching antigen is unknown. The sample is drawn from a study of T cell repertoires in cytomegalovirus infection. General study results and limits: In two of eight donors, the top clonotype was HLA-C-restricted CMV-specific.

This CDR3 comprises 12 residues. The germline gives CDR1 DFQATT, CDR2 SNEGSKA (reference sequence). Trimming took 5 bases from V and 5 from J, leaving 12 bases between them. TCRdb recomputed calls from the reads with MiXCR, one row per CDR3 protein. The sample consists of roughly 280,000 distinct CDR3 sequences, around 15% of them appearing once. Material for sequencing was PBMCs. The rearrangement joins TRBV20-1 to TRBJ1-1; maybe TRBD1 (5 bases). This clonotype was sampled from a human donor in good health (CMV status not recorded). Some clones in this sample may be carry-over from other donors' samples. The CDR3 region is CSAHRTATEAFF. In DNA form, the CDR3 reads TGCAGTGCTCACAGGACGGCGACTGAAGCTTTCTTT.